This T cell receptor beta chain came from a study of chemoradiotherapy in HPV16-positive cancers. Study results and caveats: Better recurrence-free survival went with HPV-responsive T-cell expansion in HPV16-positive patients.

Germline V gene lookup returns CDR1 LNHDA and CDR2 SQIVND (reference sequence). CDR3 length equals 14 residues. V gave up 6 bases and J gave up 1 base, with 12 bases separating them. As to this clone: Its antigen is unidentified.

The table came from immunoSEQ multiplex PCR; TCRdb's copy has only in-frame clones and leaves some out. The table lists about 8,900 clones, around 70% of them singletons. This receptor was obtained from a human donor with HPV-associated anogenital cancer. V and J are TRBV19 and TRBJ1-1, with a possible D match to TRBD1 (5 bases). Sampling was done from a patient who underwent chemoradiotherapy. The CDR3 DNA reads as TGTGCCAGTAGGACTTGGGGGAAGAACACTGAAGCTTTCTTT. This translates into CASRTWGKNTEAFF.